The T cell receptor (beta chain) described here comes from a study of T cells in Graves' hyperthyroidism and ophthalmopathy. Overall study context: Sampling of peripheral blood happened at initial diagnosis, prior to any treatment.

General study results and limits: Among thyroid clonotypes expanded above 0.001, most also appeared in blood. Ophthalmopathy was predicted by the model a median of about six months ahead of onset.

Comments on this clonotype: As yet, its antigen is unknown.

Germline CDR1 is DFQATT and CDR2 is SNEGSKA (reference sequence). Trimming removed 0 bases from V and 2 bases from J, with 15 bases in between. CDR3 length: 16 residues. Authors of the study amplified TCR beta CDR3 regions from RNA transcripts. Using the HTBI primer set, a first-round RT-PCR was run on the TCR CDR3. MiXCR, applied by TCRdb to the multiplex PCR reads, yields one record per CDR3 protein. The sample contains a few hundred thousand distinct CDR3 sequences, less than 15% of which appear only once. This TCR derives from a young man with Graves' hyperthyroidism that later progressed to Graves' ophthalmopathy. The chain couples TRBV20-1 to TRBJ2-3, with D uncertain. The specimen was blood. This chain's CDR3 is CSARDFVTVFTDTQYF. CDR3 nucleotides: TGCAGTGCTAGAGATTTCGTAACGGTTTTCACAGATACGCAGTATTTT.